The sequence of this TCR beta chain was determined in a study of blood T cells in healthy people across ages. The sample holds a few counts of this clonotype. The CDR3 is 16 residues long. Deletions cut 4 bases from V and 0 bases from J, with 15 bases between. Germline V gene lookup returns CDR1 SGHRS and CDR2 YFSETQ. Donors were healthy Caucasian individuals from Russia aged roughly 6 to 90. The authors ran a second PCR of about 6 to 11 cycles using a sample-barcoded 5' primer and a J-beta primer mix. One entry per CDR3 protein, called by TCRdb with MiXCR from the 5' RACE reads. The sample has more than 550,000 distinct CDR3 sequences; 22% are singletons.

This sequence joins TRBV5-1 and TRBJ2-3; D possibly corresponds to TRBD2 (5 bases). The clonotype was recovered from a man between 65 and 80 years old in good health. The sample comprised blood. In DNA form, the CDR3 reads TGCGCCAGCAGCCCGAGGATTAGGACTAGCACAGATACGCAGTATTTT. Protein product: CASSPRIRTSTDTQYF.